This TCR beta chain was recovered during a study of blood T cell repertoires in COVID-19. Study context: The samples span acute and convalescent COVID-19 from the United States, Italy and Spain. T cells, B-cell-depleted T cells, or PBMCs provided the cDNA or gDNA that served as material.

Per the original data handling: Researchers report that nucleated cell counts were estimated from reference gene primer amplification. Sequencing used immunoSEQ multiplex PCR; TCRdb keeps in-frame clones, though not all of them. V, J and clone size were drawn from that table, and D and trimming were deduced from the DNA. This sample has about 220,000 clones, with more than 80% found just once. Across about two dozen US areas, participants ranged in age from about 18 to 90 years. The CDR3 extends over 15 amino acids. Germline assignment: CDR1 SEHNR and CDR2 FQNEAQ (reference sequence). V was cut by 1 base and J by 4 bases, with 13 bases left in between.

This receptor was obtained from a woman aged 40 to 49 with acute COVID-19. This chain joins TRBV7-9 and TRBJ1-1, with D hard to call. The specimen sequenced was PBMCs or T cells enriched from blood (not recorded which). The DNA for the CDR3 is TGTGCCAGCAGCTTAGTATCGGCGGAAGTCACTGAAGCTTTCTTT. It encodes CASSLVSAEVTEAFF.